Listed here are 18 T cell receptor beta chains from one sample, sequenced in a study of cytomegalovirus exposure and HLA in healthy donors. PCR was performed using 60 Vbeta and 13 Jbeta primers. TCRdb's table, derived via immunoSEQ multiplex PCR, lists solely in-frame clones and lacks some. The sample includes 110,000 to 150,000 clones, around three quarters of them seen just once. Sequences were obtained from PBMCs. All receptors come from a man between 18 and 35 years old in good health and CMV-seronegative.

CDR3 nucleotides: TGCGCCAGCAGCTTGGGGCGGGTCATTGGGCCCCATGGAAACACCATATATTTT. This gives the protein CASSLGRVIGPHGNTIYF. V gene TRBV5-1 combines with J gene TRBJ1-3; D gene ambiguous. CDR3 length equals 18 residues. V lost 0 bases to trimming and J lost 3 bases, with 19 bases between them. CDR1 and CDR2 from the germline V gene are SGHRS and YFSETQ.

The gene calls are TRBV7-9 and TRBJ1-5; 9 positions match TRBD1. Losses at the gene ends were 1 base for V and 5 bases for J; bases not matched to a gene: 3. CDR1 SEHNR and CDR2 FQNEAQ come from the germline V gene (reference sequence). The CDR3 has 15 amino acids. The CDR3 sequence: CASSLDRGQDQPQHF. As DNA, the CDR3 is TGTGCCAGCAGCTTAGACAGGGGGCAAGATCAGCCCCAGCATTTT. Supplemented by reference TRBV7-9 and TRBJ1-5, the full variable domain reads DTGVSQNPRHKITKRGQNVTFRCDPISEHNRLYWYRQTLGQGPEFLTYFQNEAQLEKSRLLSDRFSAERPKGSFSTLEIQRTEQGDSAMYLCASSLDRGQDQPQHFGDGTRLSIL.

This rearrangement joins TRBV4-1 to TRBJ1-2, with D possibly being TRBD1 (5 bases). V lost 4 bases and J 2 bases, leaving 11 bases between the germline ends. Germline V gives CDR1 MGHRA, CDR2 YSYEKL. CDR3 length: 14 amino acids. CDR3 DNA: TGCGCCAGCAGCCCCGCTAGGGGAAACTATGGCTACACCTTC. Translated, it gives CASSPARGNYGYTF.

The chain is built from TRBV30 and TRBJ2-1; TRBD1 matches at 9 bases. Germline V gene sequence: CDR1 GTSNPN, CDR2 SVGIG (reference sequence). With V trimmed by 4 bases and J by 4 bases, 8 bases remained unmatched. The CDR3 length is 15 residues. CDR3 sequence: CAWTPGQGFYNEQFF. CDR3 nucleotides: TGTGCCTGGACCCCGGGACAGGGTTTTTACAATGAGCAGTTCTTC.

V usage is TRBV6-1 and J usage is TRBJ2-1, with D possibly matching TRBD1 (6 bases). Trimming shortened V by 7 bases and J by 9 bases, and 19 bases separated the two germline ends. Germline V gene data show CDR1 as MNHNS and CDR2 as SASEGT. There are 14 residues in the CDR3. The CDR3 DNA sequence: TGTGCCAGCACCGTGACAGGCCTCCCTGGTGAGCAGTTCTTC. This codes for CASTVTGLPGEQFF.

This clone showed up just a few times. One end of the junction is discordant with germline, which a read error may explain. CDR3: CASSLGGLATYNEQFF. In DNA form, the CDR3 reads TGTGCTAGCAGCTTAGGAGGGTTAGCAACCTACAATGAGCAGTTCTTC. The chain recombines TRBV7-7 with TRBJ2-1, with a tentative D call TRBD2 (6 bases). Germline V gene data show CDR1 as SSHAT and CDR2 as FNYEAQ (reference sequence). The CDR3 totals 16 residues.

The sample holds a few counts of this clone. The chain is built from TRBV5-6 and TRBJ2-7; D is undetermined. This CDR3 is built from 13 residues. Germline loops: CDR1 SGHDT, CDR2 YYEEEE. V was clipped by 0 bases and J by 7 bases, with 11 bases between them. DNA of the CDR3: TGTGCCAGCAGCTTGGGAGATCTGTGGGAGCAGTACTTC. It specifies CASSLGDLWEQYF.

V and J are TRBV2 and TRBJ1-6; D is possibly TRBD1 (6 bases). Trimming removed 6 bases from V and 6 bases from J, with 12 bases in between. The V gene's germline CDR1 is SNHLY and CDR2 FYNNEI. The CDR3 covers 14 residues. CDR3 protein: CASRQGQGNSPLHF. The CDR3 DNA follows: TGTGCCAGCAGGCAGGGGCAGGGTAATTCACCCCTCCACTTT.

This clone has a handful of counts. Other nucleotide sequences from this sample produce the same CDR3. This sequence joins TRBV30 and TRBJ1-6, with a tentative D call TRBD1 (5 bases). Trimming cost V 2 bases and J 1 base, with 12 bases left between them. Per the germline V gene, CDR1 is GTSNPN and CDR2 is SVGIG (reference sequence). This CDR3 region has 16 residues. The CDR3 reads CAWSLSQGSYNSPLHF. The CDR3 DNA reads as TGTGCCTGGAGTCTTTCCCAGGGTTCCTATAATTCACCCCTCCACTTT.

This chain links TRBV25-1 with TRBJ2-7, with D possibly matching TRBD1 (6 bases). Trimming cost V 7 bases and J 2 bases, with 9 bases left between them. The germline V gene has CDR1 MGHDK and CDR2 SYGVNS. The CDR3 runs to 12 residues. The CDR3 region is CASTGEPYEQYF. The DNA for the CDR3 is TGTGCCAGCACAGGGGAGCCCTACGAGCAGTACTTC.

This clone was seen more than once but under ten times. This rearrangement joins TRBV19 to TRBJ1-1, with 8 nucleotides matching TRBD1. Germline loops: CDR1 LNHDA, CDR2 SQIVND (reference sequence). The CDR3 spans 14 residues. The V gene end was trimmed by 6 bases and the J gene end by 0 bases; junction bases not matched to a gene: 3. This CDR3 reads CASSQQGVNTEAFF. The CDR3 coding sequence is TGTGCCAGTAGCCAACAGGGGGTGAACACTGAAGCTTTCTTT.

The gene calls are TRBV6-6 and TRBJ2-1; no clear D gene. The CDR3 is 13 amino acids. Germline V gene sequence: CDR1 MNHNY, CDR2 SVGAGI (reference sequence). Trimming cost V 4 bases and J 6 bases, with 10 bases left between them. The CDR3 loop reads CASSSYGPNEQFF. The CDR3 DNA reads TGTGCCAGCAGTTCCTACGGTCCCAATGAGCAGTTCTTC.

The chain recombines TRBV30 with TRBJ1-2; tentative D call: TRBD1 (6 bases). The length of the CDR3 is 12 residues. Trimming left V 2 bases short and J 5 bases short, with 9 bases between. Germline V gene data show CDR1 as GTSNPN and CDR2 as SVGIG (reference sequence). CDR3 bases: TGTGCCTGGAGTCAGAGGGGGTATGGCTACACCTTC. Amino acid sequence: CAWSQRGYGYTF.

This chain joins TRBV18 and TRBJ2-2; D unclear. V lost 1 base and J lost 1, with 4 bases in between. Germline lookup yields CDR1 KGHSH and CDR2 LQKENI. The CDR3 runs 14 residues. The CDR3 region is CASSPQQNTGELFF. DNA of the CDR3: TGTGCCAGCTCACCACAACAGAACACCGGGGAGCTGTTTTTT.

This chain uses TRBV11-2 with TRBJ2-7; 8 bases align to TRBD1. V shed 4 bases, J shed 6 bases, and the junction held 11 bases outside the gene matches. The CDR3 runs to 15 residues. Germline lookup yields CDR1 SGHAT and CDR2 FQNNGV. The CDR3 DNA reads TGTGCCAGCAGCTCCCCGGACAGGGAAGGACGCGAGCAGTACTTC. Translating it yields CASSSPDREGREQYF.

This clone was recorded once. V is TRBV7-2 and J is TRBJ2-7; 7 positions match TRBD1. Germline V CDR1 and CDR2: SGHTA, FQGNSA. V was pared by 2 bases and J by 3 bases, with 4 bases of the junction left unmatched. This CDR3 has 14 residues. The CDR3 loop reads CASSLRDSHYEQYF. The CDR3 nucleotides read TGTGCCAGCAGCTTACGGGACAGTCACTACGAGCAGTACTTC.

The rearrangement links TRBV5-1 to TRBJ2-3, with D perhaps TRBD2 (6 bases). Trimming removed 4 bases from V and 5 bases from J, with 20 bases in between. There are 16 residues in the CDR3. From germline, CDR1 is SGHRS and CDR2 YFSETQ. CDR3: CASSPGDFSRRDTQYF. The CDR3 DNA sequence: TGCGCCAGCAGCCCGGGGGACTTTAGTAGGAGAGATACGCAGTATTTT.

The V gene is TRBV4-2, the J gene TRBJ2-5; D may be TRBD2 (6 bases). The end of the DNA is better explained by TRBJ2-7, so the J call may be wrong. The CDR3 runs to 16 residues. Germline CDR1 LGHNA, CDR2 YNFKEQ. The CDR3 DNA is TGTGCCAGCAGCCCTAGCCGGGGGACCCGTCCGGCCGAGCAGTACTTC. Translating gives CASSPSRGTRPAEQYF.